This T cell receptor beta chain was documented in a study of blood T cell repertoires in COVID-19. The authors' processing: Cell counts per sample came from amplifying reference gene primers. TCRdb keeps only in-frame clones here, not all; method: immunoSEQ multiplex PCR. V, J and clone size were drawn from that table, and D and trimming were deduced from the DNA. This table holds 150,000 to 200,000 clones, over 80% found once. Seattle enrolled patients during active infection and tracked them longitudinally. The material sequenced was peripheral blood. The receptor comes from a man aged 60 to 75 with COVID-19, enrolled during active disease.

CDR3 sequence reads: CASSAGQGTEQYF. The CDR3 region has the DNA TGTGCCAGCAGCGCGGGACAGGGGACCGAGCAGTACTTC. The V call is TRBV5-5, the J call TRBJ2-7; 10 nucleotides line up with TRBD1. This CDR3 is built from 13 residues. V shed 4 bases and J 6 bases; nucleotides not matched to a gene: 4. Germline-derived CDR1 and CDR2 are SGHKS and YYEKEE (reference sequence).